The next 32 T cell receptor beta chains were all read from a single sample in a study of T cell responses to AZD1222 COVID-19 vaccine. The table came from immunoSEQ multiplex PCR; TCRdb's copy has only in-frame clones and leaves some out. The table shows about 86,000 clones, with about 90% occurring only once. Sequencing used peripheral blood, obtained 28 days after the second AZD1222 dose. These receptors originate from an adult who received the AZD1222 COVID-19 vaccine.

V and J are TRBV4-1 and TRBJ2-1; 7 positions match TRBD1. Germline assignment: CDR1 MGHRA and CDR2 YSYEKL. This CDR3 has 16 residues. Unmatched junction bases numbered 11, after V lost 4 bases and J lost 5 bases. The CDR3 bases are TGCGCCAGCAGCCTGCCGGACAGGAAGGTCAACAATGAGCAGTTCTTC. Protein: CASSLPDRKVNNEQFF.

This chain joins TRBV10-2 and TRBJ2-5; weak D call: TRBD1 (5 bases). The CDR3 loop spans 14 amino acids. Germline V gene lookup returns CDR1 WSHSY and CDR2 SAAADI. V was cut by 2 bases and J by 0 bases, with 7 bases left in between. The CDR3 is CASSEPRDQETQYF. The CDR3 DNA is TGCGCCAGCAGTGAGCCCAGGGACCAAGAGACCCAGTACTTC.

The count of this clone is one. The V gene is TRBV7-2, the J gene TRBJ1-3; D unresolved. CDR1 and CDR2 (germline): SGHTA, FQGNSA. The germline V and J ends were trimmed by 0 bases and 0 bases, with 9 bases remaining between them. The CDR3 spans 16 residues. CDR3 protein: CASSLAYSSSGNTIYF. Here the CDR3 DNA reads TGTGCCAGCAGCTTAGCGTACAGTAGCTCTGGAAACACCATATATTTT.

The chain joins TRBV28 to TRBJ2-7, with 11 bases identical to TRBD2. The CDR3 is made up of 15 amino acids. Trimming cost V 6 bases and J 1 base; bases outside gene matches: 5. Germline CDR1 MDHEN, CDR2 SYDVKM. In DNA, the CDR3 is TGTGCCAGCAGGCTAGCGGGAGGAGGATCCTACGAGCAGTACTTC. The encoded protein is CASRLAGGGSYEQYF.

This chain links TRBV29-1 with TRBJ1-2; 7 nucleotides match TRBD1. The V segment lost 0 bases and the J segment 5 bases; nucleotides outside the gene matches: 12. The CDR3 has 16 residues. Germline V CDR1 and CDR2: SQVTM, ANQGSEA. The CDR3 DNA reads TGCAGCGTTGAAGATTCGGGACAGAAGGATCTTTATGGCTACACCTTC. Translation gives CSVEDSGQKDLYGYTF.

CDR3 nucleotides: TGTGCCACCAGCACAACCGGGACAGGGGGTTACGAGCAGTACTTC. Its protein product is CATSTTGTGGYEQYF. This sequence joins TRBV15 and TRBJ2-7, with TRBD1 identical over 11 bases. J was trimmed by 4 bases and V by 4 bases; bases with no gene match: 6. This CDR3 is 15 amino acids long. Germline lookup yields CDR1 LNHNV and CDR2 YYDKDF (reference sequence).

The J gene is TRBJ2-1, the V gene TRBV12-3 or TRBV12-4, with 8 bases fitting TRBD1. The J segment lost 6 bases and the V segment lost 6 bases, leaving 4 bases of the junction unmatched. The CDR3 is 13 amino acids. CDR3 region: CASSFGQGNEQFF. DNA of the CDR3: TGTGCCAGCAGCTTTGGACAGGGCAATGAGCAGTTCTTC.

The chain employs TRBV9 and TRBJ2-1; TRBD2 is a possible D gene (5 bases). There are 13 residues in the CDR3. Trimming left V 4 bases short and J 4 bases short, with 9 bases between. Germline assignment: CDR1 SGDLS and CDR2 YYNGEE. CDR3 loop: CASSPRGYNEQFF. CDR3 in DNA: TGTGCCAGCAGCCCTCGGGGTTACAATGAGCAGTTCTTC.

The V and J genes are TRBV2 and TRBJ2-1; a possible D gene is TRBD1 (6 bases). This CDR3 comprises 14 residues. V was cut by 8 bases and J by 1 base, with 12 bases left in between. Germline V lookup: CDR1 SNHLY, CDR2 FYNNEI. The CDR3 region has the DNA TGTGCCAGCGGGTGGGACATTTCCTACAATGAGCAGTTCTTC. Its protein is CASGWDISYNEQFF.

The J gene is TRBJ1-1, the V gene TRBV5-1, with D tentatively TRBD1 (5 bases). Trimming stripped 2 bases from V and 5 bases from J, with 16 bases between. Looked up from germline, CDR1 is SGHRS and CDR2 is YFSETQ. This CDR3 is 15 amino acids long. The CDR3 reads CASSLTGGRGTEAFF. The CDR3 nucleotides read TGCGCCAGCAGCTTAACGGGAGGTAGGGGTACTGAAGCTTTCTTT. Drawing the rest from reference TRBV5-1 and TRBJ1-1, the complete variable domain is KAGVTQTPRYLIKTRGQQVTLSCSPISGHRSVSWYQQTPGQGLQFLFEYFSETQRNKGNFPGRFSGRQFSNSRSEMNVSTLELGDSALYLCASSLTGGRGTEAFFGQGTRLTVV.

This chain uses TRBV6-1 with TRBJ1-2, with 7 positions matching TRBD1. Unmatched junction bases numbered 8, after V lost 0 bases and J lost 7 bases. From germline, CDR1 is MNHNS and CDR2 SASEGT. This CDR3 is 15 amino acids long. CDR3: CASSEADGEGAGYTF. The CDR3 DNA sequence: TGTGCCAGCAGTGAAGCGGATGGGGAGGGGGCTGGCTACACCTTC.

CDR3 in amino acids: CASRKGRTDQPQHF. Here the CDR3 DNA reads TGTGCCAGTAGAAAAGGCCGGACCGATCAGCCCCAGCATTTT. This rearrangement joins TRBV19 to TRBJ1-5, with D hard to call. With 6 bases removed from V and 5 bases from J, the gap between germline ends came to 14 bases. The CDR3 contains 14 residues. Germline V gene lookup returns CDR1 LNHDA and CDR2 SQIVND (reference sequence).

This chain joins TRBV5-1 and TRBJ2-3; possibly TRBD1 for D (5 bases). Germline values: CDR1 SGHRS, CDR2 YFSETQ. This CDR3 comprises 14 residues. V lost 0 bases and J lost 5, with 10 bases in between. CDR3 sequence reads: CASSLGQQVDTQYF. CDR3 sequence (DNA): TGCGCCAGCAGCTTGGGACAGCAAGTAGATACGCAGTATTTT.

The chain combines TRBV18 with TRBJ2-7, with 8 bases matching TRBD1. Germline lookup yields CDR1 KGHSH and CDR2 LQKENI. Trimming cost V 6 bases and J 3 bases; bases outside gene matches: 4. The CDR3 runs to 13 residues. In DNA form, the CDR3 reads TGTGCCAGCTCCTTGACAGGGGACTACGAGCAGTACTTC. This gives the protein CASSLTGDYEQYF.

This chain connects TRBV19 to TRBJ2-6; weak D call: TRBD1 (5 bases). The CDR3 loop spans 18 amino acids. Trimming took 8 bases from V and 0 from J, leaving 20 bases between them. CDR1 is LNHDA and CDR2 is SQIVND in the germline V gene (reference sequence). CDR3 nucleotide sequence: TGTGCCAGTCGGAACCGACAGAAATTATCCTCTGGGGCCAACGTCCTGACTTTC. This gives the protein CASRNRQKLSSGANVLTF.

The chain uses TRBV10-1 and TRBJ2-4; 7 bases align to TRBD1. This CDR3 contains 14 residues. The V and J ends lost 6 bases and 4 bases, in that order; junction bases with no gene match: 6. Germline values: CDR1 WNHNN, CDR2 SYGVQD (reference sequence). In DNA, the CDR3 is TGCGCCAGCAGCTCCGGGACAGCAAAAAACATTCAGTACTTC. This codes for CASSSGTAKNIQYF.

This sequence joins TRBV9 and TRBJ1-2; D remains unclear. CDR1 is SGDLS, CDR2 YYNGEE, per germline. CDR3 length: 18 amino acids. The V end was cut by 3 bases, the J end by 5 bases, with 26 bases between. The CDR3 here is CASSEGGLSRFPGYGYTF. The CDR3 DNA follows: TGTGCCAGCAGCGAGGGAGGACTATCGAGGTTTCCCGGGTATGGCTACACCTTC.

The gene calls are TRBV18 and TRBJ2-7; the match to TRBD2 covers 7 bases. V was pared by 3 bases and J by 7 bases, with 9 bases of the junction left unmatched. This CDR3 has 14 amino acids. Germline CDR1 KGHSH, CDR2 LQKENI. The CDR3 bases are TGTGCCAGCTCACCCCCCGTGATGGGGGGGGAGCAGTACTTC. It codes for CASSPPVMGGEQYF.

The CDR3 spells CASSFSGRAMLEQYF. Written as DNA, the CDR3 is TGTGCCAGCAGCTTTAGCGGGAGGGCCATGCTCGAGCAGTACTTC. The gene calls are TRBV21-1 and TRBJ2-7; the table's D call, TRBD2, has no DNA check behind it. TRBV21-1 is shown as a pseudogene. CDR3 length: 15 amino acids.

This chain joins TRBV6-1 and TRBJ1-1; D gene ambiguous. This CDR3 has 13 residues. The V gene's germline CDR1 is MNHNS and CDR2 SASEGT. Trimming took 3 bases from V and 7 from J, leaving 12 bases between them. CDR3 in amino acids: CASSDRWKGEAFF. The CDR3 DNA reads as TGTGCCAGCAGTGACAGGTGGAAAGGTGAAGCTTTCTTT.

The chain has TRBV7-6 and TRBJ2-3; tentative D call: TRBD2 (6 bases). Germline CDR1 reads SGHVS; CDR2 reads FNYEAQ. Trimming shortened V by 6 bases and J by 0 bases, and 13 bases separated the two germline ends. The CDR3 spans 15 residues. CDR3 loop: CASSGRGISTDTQYF. CDR3 nucleotides: TGTGCCAGCAGTGGACGGGGGATTAGCACAGATACGCAGTATTTT.

The chain employs TRBV4-2 and TRBJ2-1; 8 nucleotides line up with TRBD2. V shed 0 bases, J shed 8 bases, and the junction held 6 bases outside the gene matches. CDR1 is LGHNA and CDR2 is YNFKEQ in the germline V gene. CDR3 size: 15 residues. CDR3 sequence (DNA): TGTGCCAGCAGCCAAGATTTCGGACTAGCCTATGAGCAGTTCTTC. Its protein is CASSQDFGLAYEQFF.

This clone was observed a few times. V is TRBV7-8 and J is TRBJ1-4; TRBD1 is a possible D gene (5 bases). This CDR3 has 16 residues. V was pared by 6 bases and J by 2 bases, with 16 bases between. The germline gives CDR1 SGHVS, CDR2 FQNEAQ. CDR3 protein: CASRSQGGTTNEKLFF. DNA of the CDR3: TGTGCCAGCAGGTCCCAGGGAGGCACCACTAATGAAAAACTGTTTTTT.

This chain links TRBV7-8 with TRBJ2-3; unclear D gene. CDR1 and CDR2 (germline): SGHVS, FQNEAQ. This CDR3 region has 14 residues. The ends were cut back, 5 bases at V and 2 bases at J, with 11 bases in the middle. CDR3: CASSLSIITDTQYF. CDR3 nucleotide sequence: TGTGCCAGCAGCCTATCCATAATCACAGATACGCAGTATTTT.

The rearrangement joins TRBV2 to TRBJ1-1; weak D call: TRBD1 (6 bases). Trimming cost V 3 bases and J 1 base, with 6 bases left between them. This CDR3 is 13 amino acids long. CDR1 and CDR2 from the germline V gene are SNHLY and FYNNEI. CDR3: CASSDRGNTEAFF. CDR3 coding DNA: TGTGCCAGCAGTGACAGGGGGAACACTGAAGCTTTCTTT. Full variable domain (outside the CDR3, taken from reference TRBV2 and TRBJ1-1): EPEVTQTPSHQVTQMGQEVILRCVPISNHLYFYWYRQILGQKVEFLVSFYNNEISEKSEIFDDQFSVERPDGSNFTLKIRSTKLEDSAMYFCASSDRGNTEAFFGQGTRLTVV.

This clone was seen just once. The chain recombines TRBV28 with TRBJ1-4; 9 nucleotides match TRBD1. The V and J ends lost 2 bases and 7 bases, in that order; junction bases with no gene match: 5. Per germline, CDR1 MDHEN and CDR2 SYDVKM. The CDR3 has 15 amino acids. This CDR3 reads CASSLPGTGSEKLFF. CDR3 coding DNA: TGTGCCAGCAGTTTACCCGGGACAGGGTCTGAAAAACTGTTTTTT. The whole variable domain, filled in from reference TRBV28 and TRBJ1-4, reads DVKVTQSSRYLVKRTGEKVFLECVQDMDHENMFWYRQDPGLGLRLIYFSYDVKMKEKGDIPEGYSVSREKKERFSLILESASTNQTSMYLCASSLPGTGSEKLFFGSGTQLSVL.

CDR3 residues: CSVEAPTVNYGYTF. The CDR3 region has the DNA TGCAGCGTTGAAGCCCCGACAGTTAACTATGGCTACACCTTC. The chain has TRBV29-1 and TRBJ1-2, with D tentatively TRBD1 (5 bases). CDR3 length: 14 amino acids. The germline gives CDR1 SQVTM, CDR2 ANQGSEA. V lost 1 base to trimming and J lost 1 base, with 10 bases between them.

This clone was detected a few times. The chain links TRBV7-9 to TRBJ2-3, with TRBD2 matching 8 bases. V shed 5 bases, J shed 0 bases, and the junction held 4 bases outside the gene matches. The CDR3 has 15 residues. Germline CDR1 and CDR2: SEHNR and FQNEAQ (reference sequence). CDR3 amino acids: CASSTGLASTDTQYF. CDR3 DNA: TGTGCCAGCAGCACAGGACTAGCTAGCACAGATACGCAGTATTTT.

Remarks on this clone: The same CDR3 can be traced to other DNA sequences in this sample. V and J are TRBV30 and TRBJ1-5; 7 nucleotides align to TRBD1. The CDR3 runs to 13 residues. The V gene's germline CDR1 is GTSNPN and CDR2 SVGIG (reference sequence). Losses at the gene ends were 0 bases for V and 7 bases for J; bases not matched to a gene: 3. CDR3 region: CAWSVQGNQPQHF. As DNA, the CDR3 is TGTGCCTGGAGTGTACAGGGGAACCAGCCCCAGCATTTT.

The chain employs TRBV7-3 and TRBJ1-5, with unresolved D. There are 16 residues in the CDR3. The V gene lost 5 bases and the J gene lost 4 bases, with 18 bases spanning the gap. Germline CDR1 and CDR2: SGHTA and FQGTGA. The CDR3 region is CASSLGGQWTNQPQHF. The CDR3 DNA is TGTGCCAGCAGCCTCGGTGGGCAGTGGACTAATCAGCCCCAGCATTTT.

Turning to this clone: The junction and the germline gene differ at one end; a read error may be behind it. The V call is TRBV2, the J call TRBJ1-1; TRBD1 is a possible D gene (5 bases). The CDR3 is 11 residues long. Germline lookup yields CDR1 SNHLY and CDR2 FYNNEI. CDR3 nucleotides: TGTGCCAGACTTCCGGGACCTGAGGCTTTCTTT. It translates to CARLPGPEAFF.

The chain has TRBV19 and TRBJ1-3; D is undetermined. This CDR3 is 15 amino acids long. Looked up from germline, CDR1 is LNHDA and CDR2 is SQIVND (reference sequence). The V end lost 1 base, the J end lost 0 bases, and 7 bases lay between the germline ends. CDR3: CASSIVGYSGNTIYF. CDR3 coding DNA: TGTGCCAGTAGTATAGTTGGCTACTCTGGAAACACCATATATTTT.